The entry below describes one T cell receptor beta chain. Per the germline V gene, CDR1 is SGHTA and CDR2 is FQGTGA. V lost 4 bases and J lost 7, with 5 bases in between. CDR3 length equals 11 residues. The source of the sample is a study of cytomegalovirus exposure and HLA in healthy donors. Amplification used 60 Vbeta primers and 13 Jbeta primers. Sequenced by immunoSEQ multiplex PCR; TCRdb stores in-frame clones only, minus some. Among roughly 120,000 clones listed, approximately 80% were seen once. Sequencing input: PBMCs. This receptor was identified in a man in his forties in good health and CMV-seronegative. The V gene is TRBV7-3, the J gene TRBJ2-1; unclear D gene. The CDR3 loop is CASSSNNEQFF. CDR3 in DNA: TGTGCCAGCAGCTCCAATAATGAGCAGTTCTTC.